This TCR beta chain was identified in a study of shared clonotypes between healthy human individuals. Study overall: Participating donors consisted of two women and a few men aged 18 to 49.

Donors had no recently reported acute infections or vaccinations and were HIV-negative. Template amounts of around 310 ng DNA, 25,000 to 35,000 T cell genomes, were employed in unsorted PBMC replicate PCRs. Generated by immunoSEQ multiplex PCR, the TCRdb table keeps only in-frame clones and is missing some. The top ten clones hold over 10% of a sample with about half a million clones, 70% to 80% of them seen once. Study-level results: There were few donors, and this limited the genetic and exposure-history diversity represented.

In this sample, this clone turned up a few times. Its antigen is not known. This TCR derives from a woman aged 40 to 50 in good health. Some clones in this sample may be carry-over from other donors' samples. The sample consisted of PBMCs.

This chain's CDR3 is CASSLGASGSYEQYF. CDR3 in DNA: TGTGCCAGCAGCTTGGGGGCCTCCGGCTCCTACGAGCAGTACTTC. The rearrangement joins TRBV13 to TRBJ2-5; D is possibly TRBD1 (6 bases). The J call may be incorrect, as the DNA end agrees better with TRBJ2-7. Germline V gives CDR1 PRHDT, CDR2 FYEKMQ (reference sequence). The length of the CDR3 is 15 residues.